Listed here are 3 T cell receptor beta chains from one sample, sequenced in a study of cytomegalovirus exposure and HLA in healthy donors. The PCR contained 60 Vbeta and 13 Jbeta primers. Some clones are missing from TCRdb's copy, which holds only in-frame ones; the method was immunoSEQ multiplex PCR. The sample includes about 120,000 clones. Material: PBMCs. The origin of the receptors is a man under 40 in good health and CMV-seronegative.

The chain joins TRBV4-2 to TRBJ2-1; D not resolved. Trimming took 0 bases from V and 0 from J, leaving 6 bases between them. CDR3 length equals 15 residues. The germline gives CDR1 LGHNA, CDR2 YNFKEQ. The CDR3 DNA sequence: TGTGCCAGCAGCCAAGAACCCAGCTCCTACAATGAGCAGTTCTTC. Amino acids: CASSQEPSSYNEQFF.

Concerning this clone itself: Compared with germline, one end of the junction differs, possibly owing to a read error. The chain couples TRBV6-5 to TRBJ2-7; possible D gene TRBD2, 6 bases. CDR3 length equals 16 residues. Germline V CDR1 and CDR2: MNHEY, SVGAGI. DNA of the CDR3: TGTGCCAGTAGTTACTCACCCGGGACTGCCGTCTACGAGCAGTACTTC. Its translation: CASSYSPGTAVYEQYF.

Written as DNA, the CDR3 is TGCGCCAGCAGCCAGGGACAGGGTGGCTACACCTTC. Amino acids: CASSQGQGGYTF. The chain is built from TRBV4-1 and TRBJ1-2, with TRBD1 matching over 9 bases. This CDR3 is 12 amino acids long. CDR1 and CDR2 from the germline V gene are MGHRA and YSYEKL. Trimming at V came to 3 bases and at J to 7 bases, leaving 0 bases not matched to a gene.